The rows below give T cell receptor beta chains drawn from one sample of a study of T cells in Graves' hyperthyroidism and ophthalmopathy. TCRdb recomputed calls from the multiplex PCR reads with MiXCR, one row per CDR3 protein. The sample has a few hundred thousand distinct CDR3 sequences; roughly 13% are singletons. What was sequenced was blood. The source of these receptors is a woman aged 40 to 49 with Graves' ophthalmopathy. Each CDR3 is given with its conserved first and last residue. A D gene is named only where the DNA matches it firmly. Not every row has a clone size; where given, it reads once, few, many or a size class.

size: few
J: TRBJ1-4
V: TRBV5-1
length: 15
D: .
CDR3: CASRPGADVNEKLFF
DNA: TGCGCCAGCAGGCCCGGGGCCGACGTTAATGAAAAACTGTTTTTT

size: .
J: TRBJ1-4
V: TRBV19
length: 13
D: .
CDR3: CASSSWDVEKLFF
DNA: TGTGCCAGTAGTAGCTGGGACGTCGAAAAACTGTTTTTT

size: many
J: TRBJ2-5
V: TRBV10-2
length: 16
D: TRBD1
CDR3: CASSERDRGSRKTQYF
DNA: TGCGCCAGCAGTGAGCGGGACAGGGGGAGCAGGAAGACCCAGTACTTC

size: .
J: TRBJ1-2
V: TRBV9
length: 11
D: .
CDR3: CASKGPSGYTF
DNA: TGTGCCAGCAAGGGGCCCAGCGGATACACCTTC

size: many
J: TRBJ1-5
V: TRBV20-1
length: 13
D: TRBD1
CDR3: CSARDRENQPQHF
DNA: TGCAGTGCCAGGGACAGGGAGAATCAGCCCCAGCATTTT

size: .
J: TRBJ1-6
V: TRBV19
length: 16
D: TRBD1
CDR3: CASSIHTGAVNSPLHF
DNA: TGTGCCAGTAGTATCCACACAGGGGCAGTTAATTCACCCCTCCACTTT

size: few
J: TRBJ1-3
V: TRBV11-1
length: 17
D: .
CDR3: CASSFGAPLLSGNTIYF
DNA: TGTGCCAGCAGCTTCGGGGCTCCCCTACTCTCTGGAAACACCATATATTTT

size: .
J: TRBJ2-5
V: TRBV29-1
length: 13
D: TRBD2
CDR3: CSVRREGGETQYF
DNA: TGCAGCGTCCGAAGGGAGGGTGGAGAGACCCAGTACTTC

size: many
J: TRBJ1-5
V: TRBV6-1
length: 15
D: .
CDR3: CASIRDNHGNQPQHF
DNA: TGTGCCAGCATTAGGGACAACCACGGAAATCAGCCCCAGCATTTT

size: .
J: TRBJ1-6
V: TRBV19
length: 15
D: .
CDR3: CASQTGRGDNSPLHF
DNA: TGTGCCAGTCAAACGGGTCGCGGGGATAATTCACCCCTCCACTTT

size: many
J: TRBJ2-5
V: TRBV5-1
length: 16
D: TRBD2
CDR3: CASSYYYGTSGETQYF
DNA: TGCGCCAGCAGCTACTATTACGGGACTAGCGGCGAGACCCAGTACTTC

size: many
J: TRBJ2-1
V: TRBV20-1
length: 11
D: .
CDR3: CSALRSNEQFF
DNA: TGCAGTGCCCTACGGTCCAATGAGCAGTTCTTC

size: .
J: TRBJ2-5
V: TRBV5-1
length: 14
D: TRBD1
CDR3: CASSRNGQGETQYF
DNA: TGCGCCAGCAGCCGGAACGGACAGGGAGAGACCCAGTACTTC

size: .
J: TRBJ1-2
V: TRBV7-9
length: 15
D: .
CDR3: CASSLLLGPRDGYTF
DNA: TGTGCCAGCAGCCTACTGCTGGGTCCTAGGGATGGCTACACCTTC

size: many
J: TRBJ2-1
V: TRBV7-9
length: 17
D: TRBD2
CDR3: CASTGTWASGDVGEQFF
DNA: TGTGCCAGCACCGGAACCTGGGCTAGCGGGGACGTCGGTGAGCAGTTCTTC

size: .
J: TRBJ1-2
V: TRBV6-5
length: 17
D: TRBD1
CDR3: CASSLYAHGRGTNGYTF
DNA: TGTGCCAGCAGCCTCTACGCACATGGCAGGGGGACCAATGGCTACACCTTC

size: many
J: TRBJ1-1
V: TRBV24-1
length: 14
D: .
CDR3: CATSDSAANSKAFF
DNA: TGTGCCACCAGTGATTCGGCAGCGAATTCGAAAGCTTTCTTT

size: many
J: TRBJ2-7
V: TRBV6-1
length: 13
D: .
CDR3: CASKSRPTYEQYF
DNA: TGTGCCAGCAAAAGCCGCCCAACCTACGAGCAGTACTTC

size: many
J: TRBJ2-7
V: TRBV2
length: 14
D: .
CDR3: CASSSSTWGYEQYF
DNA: TGTGCCAGCAGTAGCTCAACCTGGGGTTACGAGCAGTACTTC

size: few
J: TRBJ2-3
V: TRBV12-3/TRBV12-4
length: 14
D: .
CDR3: CASSSNREGDTQYF
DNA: TGTGCCAGCAGTTCCAACAGGGAGGGAGATACGCAGTATTTT

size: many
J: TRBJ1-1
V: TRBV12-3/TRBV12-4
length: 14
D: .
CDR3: CASSYGGGATEAFF
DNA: TGTGCCAGCAGTTATGGGGGTGGGGCCACTGAAGCTTTCTTT

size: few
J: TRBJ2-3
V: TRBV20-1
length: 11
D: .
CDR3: CSARDGNTQYF
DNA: TGCAGTGCTAGAGACGGGAATACGCAGTATTTT

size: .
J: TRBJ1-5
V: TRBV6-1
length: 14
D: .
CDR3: CASSLQGSAQPQHF
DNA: TGTGCCAGCAGCCTACAGGGATCGGCTCAGCCCCAGCATTTT

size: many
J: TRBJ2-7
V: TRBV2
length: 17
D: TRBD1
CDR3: CASSETTPGTATYEQYF
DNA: TGTGCCAGCAGTGAAACCACCCCCGGGACAGCCACCTACGAGCAGTACTTC